Detailed here is one T cell receptor beta chain. This sample was included in a study of blood T cell repertoires in COVID-19. The repertoire was sequenced with immunoSEQ multiplex PCR; TCRdb's copy has only in-frame clones and lacks some. Here the sample spans some 270,000 clones, less than 95% being singletons. This CDR3 comprises 12 residues. Germline lookup yields CDR1 MDHEN and CDR2 SYDVKM. V shed 6 bases and J shed 8 bases, with 8 bases lying between them. The specimen was PBMCs or T cells enriched from blood (not recorded which). This TCR came from a middle-aged man who had been exposed to COVID-19. The rearrangement uses TRBV28 and TRBJ1-6; no definite D call. The CDR3 loop reads CASRARDSPLHF. The DNA for the CDR3 is TGTGCCAGCAGAGCCCGGGATTCACCCCTCCACTTT.